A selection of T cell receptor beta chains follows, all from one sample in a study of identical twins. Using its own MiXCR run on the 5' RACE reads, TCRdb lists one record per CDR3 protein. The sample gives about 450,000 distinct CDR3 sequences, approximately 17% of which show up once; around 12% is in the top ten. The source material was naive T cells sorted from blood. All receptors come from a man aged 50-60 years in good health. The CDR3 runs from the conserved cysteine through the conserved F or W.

CDR3aa: CASSYDPGQRRTEAFF
v_gene: TRBV7-9
len: 16

CDR3aa: CSAPAEGIGYEQYF
v_gene: TRBV20-1
len: 14

CDR3aa: CASSSTGVTGELFF
v_gene: TRBV7-8
len: 14

CDR3aa: CAISESRSAGGSYEQYF
v_gene: TRBV10-3
len: 17

CDR3aa: CAISGTGGNNEQFF
v_gene: TRBV10-3
len: 14

CDR3aa: CASSVGQGPGTEAFF
v_gene: TRBV9
len: 15

CDR3aa: CASSYRTGTDTQYF
v_gene: TRBV6-2/TRBV6-3
len: 14

CDR3aa: CARQGRHSYEQYF
v_gene: TRBV2
len: 13

CDR3aa: CASSFLQSSFYEQYF
v_gene: TRBV5-5
len: 15

CDR3aa: CASSFLTSGGKSYEQYF
v_gene: TRBV5-1
len: 17

CDR3aa: CASSWGEYEQYF
v_gene: TRBV25-1
len: 12

CDR3aa: CSARRPGLSLEQFF
v_gene: TRBV20-1
len: 14

CDR3aa: CASSLAGLVEPYEQYF
v_gene: TRBV7-8
len: 16

CDR3aa: CATSDAGGNIQYF
v_gene: TRBV24-1
len: 13

CDR3aa: CASSSLSEQYF
v_gene: TRBV11-2
len: 11

CDR3aa: CASKSSERNQPQHF
v_gene: TRBV2
len: 14

CDR3aa: CATSSRAGEQFF
v_gene: TRBV15
len: 12

CDR3aa: CATSTREVRGGSYEQYF
v_gene: TRBV15
len: 17

CDR3aa: CAWSLALEQFF
v_gene: TRBV30
len: 11

CDR3aa: CASSLSPSGADTQYF
v_gene: TRBV27
len: 15

CDR3aa: CAINEGARDTQYF
v_gene: TRBV10-3
len: 13

CDR3aa: CASSPWTGQGKNIQYF
v_gene: TRBV12-3/TRBV12-4
len: 16

CDR3aa: CASSLAGTSGGAETQYF
v_gene: TRBV12-3/TRBV12-4
len: 17

CDR3aa: CSARDMAQGYEQYF
v_gene: TRBV20-1
len: 14

CDR3aa: CASRGPGQKNTEAFF
v_gene: TRBV5-1
len: 15

CDR3aa: CASAQAPGQPQHF
v_gene: TRBV18
len: 13